These 7 T cell receptor beta chains were sequenced from one sample in a study of identical twins. MiXCR, applied by TCRdb to the 5' RACE reads, yields one record per CDR3 protein. The repertoire has approximately 300,000 distinct CDR3 sequences, roughly 9% of them found once; the top ten carry roughly 6.8%. The data also belong to a second study, concerning yellow fever vaccine responses in identical twins.

Sequenced material: CD8+ T cells sorted from blood. Receptors originate from a woman younger than 30 in good health.

This clonotype was observed a handful of times. The chain employs TRBV7-2 and TRBJ1-1; weak D call: TRBD1 (5 bases). V was clipped by 4 bases and J by 7 bases, with 10 bases between them. The CDR3 has 12 residues. The germline V gene encodes CDR1 SGHTA and CDR2 FQGNSA. CDR3 sequence (DNA): TGTGCCAGCAGCTCGACAGATTTTGAAGCTTTCTTT. This codes for CASSSTDFEAFF.

In its sample, this clonotype was seen a few times. The rearrangement joins TRBV10-2 to TRBJ2-7; possible D gene TRBD2, 7 bases. The CDR3 totals 13 residues. Germline-derived CDR1 and CDR2 are WSHSY and SAAADI. V was cut by 3 bases and J by 2 bases, with 8 bases left in between. The CDR3 sequence is CASSEGGAYEQYF. The CDR3 DNA reads TGCGCCAGCAGTGAAGGGGGGGCCTACGAGCAGTACTTC.

This clonotype was recorded at least ten times. The chain couples TRBV7-9 to TRBJ2-3, with D possibly matching TRBD2 (6 bases). The V end lost 5 bases, the J end lost 8 bases, and 8 bases lay between the germline ends. The CDR3 has 11 residues. From germline, CDR1 is SEHNR and CDR2 FQNEAQ (reference sequence). This CDR3 is CASSTGSTQYF. For the CDR3, the DNA is TGTGCCAGCAGCACCGGGAGTACGCAGTATTTT.

This clonotype has at least ten counts. The chain recombines TRBV5-1 with TRBJ2-7; weak D call: TRBD2 (6 bases). Germline-derived CDR1 and CDR2 are SGHRS and YFSETQ. This CDR3 comprises 13 residues. V lost 6 bases and J lost 5, with 15 bases in between. The CDR3 here is CASTWDSSDEQYF. For the CDR3, the DNA is TGCGCCAGCACCTGGGACTCAAGCGACGAGCAGTACTTC.

The chain is built from TRBV19 and TRBJ2-7; maybe TRBD2 (5 bases). V lost 5 bases and J 0 bases, leaving 20 bases between the germline ends. The CDR3 contains 17 residues. Germline CDR1 reads LNHDA; CDR2 reads SQIVND (reference sequence). CDR3 nucleotide sequence: TGTGCCAGTAGTCCACCTCTGGGCGGAGCGGACTCCTACGAGCAGTACTTC. As protein: CASSPPLGGADSYEQYF.

The rearrangement uses TRBV7-8 and TRBJ2-1, with D perhaps TRBD2 (6 bases). CDR3 length: 17 amino acids. In germline, CDR1 is SGHVS, CDR2 FQNEAQ. V was cut by 3 bases and J by 6 bases, with 21 bases left in between. This CDR3 is CASSFLGGSPLINEQFF. The CDR3 coding sequence is TGTGCCAGCAGCTTCCTCGGGGGTTCCCCTCTGATCAATGAGCAGTTCTTC.

The chain carries TRBV12-3 or TRBV12-4 and TRBJ1-1; TRBD1 matches 8 bases. V lost 2 bases, J lost 3 bases, and 8 bases stayed unmatched. The CDR3 is 16 amino acids. The CDR3 DNA reads TGTGCCAGCAGTTTAATTGCAGGGGGCCTCGACACTGAAGCTTTCTTT. The encoded protein is CASSLIAGGLDTEAFF.